The sample holds one count of the clone carrying this TCR beta chain. The V end was cut by 4 bases, the J end by 0 bases, with 8 bases between. CDR3 length: 14 amino acids. Germline values: CDR1 SNHLY, CDR2 FYNNEI. This record belongs to a study of blood T cell repertoires in COVID-19. Study-level background: Both acute and convalescent COVID-19 samples were obtained from the United States, Italy and Spain. T cells, B-cell-depleted T cells, or PBMCs supplied cDNA or gDNA.

Per the authors' pipeline: Amplifying reference gene primers gave estimates of nucleated cell counts. Sequencing was performed with immunoSEQ multiplex PCR; in TCRdb, only in-frame clones are kept and a portion is missing. V and J calls and clone size come straight from that table; D and trimming were deduced from the DNA. The sample includes about 94,000 clones, roughly 84% of them seen just once. The source material was peripheral blood. The V call is TRBV2, the J call TRBJ2-3; D gene ambiguous. The clonotype originates from a man aged 55 to 70 with acute or convalescent COVID-19. The CDR3 DNA follows: TGTGCCAGCAGTGTTCCCTCTAGCACAGATACGCAGTATTTT. Translated, it gives CASSVPSSTDTQYF.